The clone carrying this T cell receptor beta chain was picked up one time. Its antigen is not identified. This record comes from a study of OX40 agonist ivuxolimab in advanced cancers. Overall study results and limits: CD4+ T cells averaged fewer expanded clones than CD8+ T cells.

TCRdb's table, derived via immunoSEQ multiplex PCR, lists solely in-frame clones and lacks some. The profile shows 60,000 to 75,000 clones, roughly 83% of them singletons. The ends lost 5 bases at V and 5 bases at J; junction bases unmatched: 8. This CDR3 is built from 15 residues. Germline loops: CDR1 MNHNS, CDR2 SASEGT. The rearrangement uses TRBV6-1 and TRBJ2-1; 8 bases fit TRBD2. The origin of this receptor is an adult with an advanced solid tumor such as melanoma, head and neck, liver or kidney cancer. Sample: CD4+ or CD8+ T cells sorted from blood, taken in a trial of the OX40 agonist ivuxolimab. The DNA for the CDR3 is TGTGCCAGCAGTCTCGGGGGGGCAGGGGACAATGAGCAGTTCTTC. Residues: CASSLGGAGDNEQFF.